In this sample, the clone carrying this T cell receptor beta chain turned up a few times. Its antigen remains unknown. The data were taken from a study of T-cell reconstitution after alpha-beta-depleted transplantation in children. CDR3 size: 15 residues. Trimming took 2 bases from V and 0 from J, leaving 10 bases between them. General study findings and limits: Surviving recipient T cells and thymic progenitors accounted for the high day-60 TCRbeta diversity observed in some patients.

Unique molecular identifiers were used to barcode this TCRbeta library. TCRdb re-analysed the PCR reads in MiXCR, keeping a single row per CDR3 protein. This table has about 230,000 distinct CDR3 sequences, roughly 11% appearing once. This chain joins TRBV12-3 or TRBV12-4 and TRBJ2-5; D might be TRBD1 (5 bases). The clonotype originates from a child under two years old with acute myeloid leukemia, due to receive a stem cell transplant. Sample: PBMCs, taken before TCRalphabeta/CD19-depleted stem cell transplant. CDR3 in amino acids: CASSLRTWYQETQYF. The CDR3 nucleotides read TGTGCCAGCAGTTTAAGGACATGGTACCAAGAGACCCAGTACTTC.